This T cell receptor beta chain was found in a study of blood T cell repertoires in COVID-19. The assay was immunoSEQ multiplex PCR, and TCRdb's table has in-frame clones only and misses some. The data show a few hundred thousand clones, around 82% seen once. The Seattle patients, enrolled during active infection, were followed longitudinally. CDR3 size: 17 residues. The V end lost 2 bases, the J end lost 0 bases, and 16 bases lay between the germline ends. Germline V CDR1 and CDR2: MNHEY, SVGEGT. This chain uses TRBV6-2 or TRBV6-3 with TRBJ1-2, with D possibly TRBD1 on 5 matching bases. This receptor was identified in a human donor with COVID-19, enrolled during active disease. The donor label of this sample is uncertain. Material for sequencing was peripheral blood. CDR3 nucleotides: TGTGCCAGCAGTTACGGGCAGGGAAAGGCCACTAACTATGGCTACACCTTC. Amino acid sequence: CASSYGQGKATNYGYTF.